This T cell receptor beta chain was captured by sequencing in a study of cytomegalovirus exposure and HLA in healthy donors. Study-level points and caveats: There were several of the most significant clusters that appeared linked to common viral pathogens in a later analysis.

The CDR3 length is 14 residues. V shed 0 bases and J 4 bases; nucleotides not matched to a gene: 0. Germline assignment: CDR1 MNHEY and CDR2 SVGAGI. A word on this clone: Its antigen is not identified.

Amplification used 60 Vbeta primers and 13 Jbeta primers. Clones were sequenced by immunoSEQ multiplex PCR, and TCRdb holds only the in-frame ones, with some missing. The data hold roughly 43,000 clones, with roughly 60% observed a single time. Sequences were obtained from PBMCs. The rearrangement joins TRBV6-5 to TRBJ1-3; 7 bases match TRBD1. This clonotype originated in a human donor in good health. The CDR3 here is CASSYSDRGNTIYF. DNA for the CDR3: TGTGCCAGCAGTTACTCGGACAGGGGAAACACCATATATTTT.